Listed here is a single T cell receptor (beta chain). Antigen specificity is unknown. PCR was performed a second time for about 7 to 11 cycles using a sample-barcoded 5' primer and a J-beta primer mix. MiXCR was run by TCRdb on the 5' RACE reads, yielding one entry per CDR3 protein. The data show approximately 600,000 distinct CDR3 sequences, roughly 50% seen once. Germline V gene lookup returns CDR1 KGHSH and CDR2 LQKENI. With 3 bases clipped from V and 1 base from J, the junction kept 8 bases outside the gene matches. This CDR3 comprises 16 residues. The sample is drawn from a study of blood T cells in healthy people across ages. Study-wide points: In older individuals, TCR beta diversity per million T cells was lower, falling roughly linearly with age. It was not known whether donors were CMV positive (a possible confounder of expanded clonotype changes). The study found TCR beta diversity correlated strongly with naive T cell percentage.

Sequencing was performed on blood. The clonotype originates from a man in his sixties in good health. The chain couples TRBV18 to TRBJ1-1; TRBD1 agrees at 7 bases. The CDR3 protein is CASSPRQGGTNTEAFF. For the CDR3, the DNA is TGTGCCAGCTCACCCCGGCAGGGGGGGACGAACACTGAAGCTTTCTTT.